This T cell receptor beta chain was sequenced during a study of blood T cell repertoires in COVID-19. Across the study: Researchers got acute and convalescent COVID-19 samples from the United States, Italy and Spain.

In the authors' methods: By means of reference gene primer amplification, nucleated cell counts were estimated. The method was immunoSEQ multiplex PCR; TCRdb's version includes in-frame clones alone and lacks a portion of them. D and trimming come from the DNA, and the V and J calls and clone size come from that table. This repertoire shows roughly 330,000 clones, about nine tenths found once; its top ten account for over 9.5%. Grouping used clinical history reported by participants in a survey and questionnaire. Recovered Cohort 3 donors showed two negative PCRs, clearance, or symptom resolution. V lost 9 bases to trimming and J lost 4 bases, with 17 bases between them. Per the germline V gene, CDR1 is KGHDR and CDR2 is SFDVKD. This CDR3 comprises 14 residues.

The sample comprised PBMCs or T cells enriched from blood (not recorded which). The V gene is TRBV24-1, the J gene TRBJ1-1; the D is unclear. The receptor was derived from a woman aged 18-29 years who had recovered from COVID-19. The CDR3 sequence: CATQSAGERTEAFF. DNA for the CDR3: TGTGCCACCCAGAGCGCCGGGGAACGCACTGAAGCTTTCTTT.